Listed here are 22 T cell receptor beta chains from one sample, sequenced in a study of follicular helper T cells after annual influenza vaccination. TCRdb keeps only in-frame clones here, not all; method: immunoSEQ multiplex PCR. In the table there are some 10,000 clones, around 86% of which are singletons. Sample time point: 2015-2016 season, 7 days after influenza vaccination. The sequencing here drew on CXCR5+ CD38- circulating T follicular helper cells from blood, taken 7 days after influenza vaccination. Documented subset: circulating Tfh, non-naive CD4+CXCR5+PD-1+ (ICOS+CD38+ or ICOS-CD38-). Receptors were obtained from an adult who received the influenza vaccine.

The chain joins TRBV6-5 to TRBJ1-6; D unclear. This CDR3 region has 15 residues. Trimming stripped 7 bases from V and 9 bases from J, with 19 bases between. CDR1 is MNHEY, CDR2 SVGAGI, per germline. CDR3 DNA sequence: TGTGCCAGCACGCTGTTGTCTGGGAACGGTTCACCCCTCCACTTT. Protein product: CASTLLSGNGSPLHF.

V and J are TRBV5-1 and TRBJ1-5; D is possibly TRBD1 (6 bases). V was pared by 0 bases and J by 0 bases, with 10 bases between. In germline, CDR1 is SGHRS, CDR2 YFSETQ. The CDR3 covers 16 residues. For the CDR3, the DNA is TGCGCCAGCAGCTTGGGGGCACAGGGTAGCAATCAGCCCCAGCATTTT. It yields the protein CASSLGAQGSNQPQHF.

The genes are TRBV5-1 and TRBJ1-1; D might be TRBD1 (5 bases). CDR3 size: 14 residues. The germline CDR1 and CDR2 sequences are SGHRS and YFSETQ. V lost 5 bases, J lost 1 base, and 12 bases lay in between. DNA of the CDR3: TGCGCCAGCAGATTACAGGACACGAACACTGAAGCTTTCTTT. The encoded protein is CASRLQDTNTEAFF.

The rearrangement uses TRBV28 and TRBJ2-5, with D perhaps matching TRBD1 or TRBD2 (5 bases each). CDR1 is MDHEN, CDR2 SYDVKM, per germline. The CDR3 totals 15 residues. With 5 bases removed from V and 1 base from J, the gap between germline ends came to 14 bases. As DNA, the CDR3 is TGTGCCAGCAGTCGGCGGCGAGGGACCCAAGAGACCCAGTACTTC. Translation gives CASSRRRGTQETQYF.

V and J are TRBV7-6 and TRBJ1-2; TRBD1 might be the D (6 bases). V lost 1 base and J 8 bases, leaving 20 bases between the germline ends. Looked up from germline, CDR1 is SGHVS and CDR2 is FNYEAQ. CDR3 size: 16 residues. Here the CDR3 reads CASSLVDDGGASGYTF. DNA for the CDR3: TGTGCCAGCAGCTTAGTGGACGATGGGGGGGCGAGCGGCTACACCTTC. The whole variable domain, remainder taken from reference TRBV7-6 and TRBJ1-2, is GAGVSQSPRYKVTKRGQDVALRCDPISGHVSLYWYRQALGQGPEFLTYFNYEAQQDKSGLPNDRFSAERPEGSISTLTIQRTEQRDSAMYRCASSLVDDGGASGYTFGSGTRLTVV.

This clone was detected only once. The chain joins TRBV5-1 to TRBJ1-1; 8 positions match TRBD1. CDR1 SGHRS and CDR2 YFSETQ come from the germline V gene. V lost 0 bases, J lost 8 bases, and 9 bases stayed unmatched. The CDR3 length is 15 residues. This CDR3 is CASSLAVQGQGEAFF. The CDR3 DNA follows: TGCGCCAGCAGCTTGGCCGTCCAAGGACAGGGAGAAGCTTTCTTT.

The J gene is TRBJ1-1, the V gene TRBV5-1, with a tentative D call TRBD1 (5 bases). This CDR3 region has 15 residues. The V end was cut by 2 bases, the J end by 4 bases, with 15 bases between. CDR1 and CDR2 from the germline V gene are SGHRS and YFSETQ. The CDR3 sequence is CASSFQGLGSTEAFF. The CDR3 bases are TGCGCCAGCAGCTTTCAGGGTTTGGGTAGCACTGAAGCTTTCTTT. The entire variable domain, with the rest obtained from reference TRBV5-1 and TRBJ1-1, is as follows: KAGVTQTPRYLIKTRGQQVTLSCSPISGHRSVSWYQQTPGQGLQFLFEYFSETQRNKGNFPGRFSGRQFSNSRSEMNVSTLELGDSALYLCASSFQGLGSTEAFFGQGTRLTVV.

In this sample, this clone turned up a few times. The chain couples TRBV19 to TRBJ1-1, with TRBD1 as a possible D gene (6 bases). The germline gives CDR1 LNHDA, CDR2 SQIVND (reference sequence). V was cut by 3 bases and J by 0 bases, with 14 bases left in between. The CDR3 consists of 16 residues. CDR3 sequence: CASSMYRTALNTEAFF. The CDR3 coding sequence is TGTGCCAGTAGTATGTATCGGACAGCCTTGAACACTGAAGCTTTCTTT.

This clone has a single count. This rearrangement joins TRBV9 to TRBJ2-1; a weak D match, TRBD2 (6 bases). This CDR3 contains 17 residues. With 3 bases removed from V and 0 bases from J, the gap between germline ends came to 16 bases. CDR1 is SGDLS and CDR2 is YYNGEE in the germline V gene. CDR3 bases: TGTGCCAGCAGCGCCCGTGGCGGGGAGAGCTCCTACAATGAGCAGTTCTTC. This gives the protein CASSARGGESSYNEQFF.

This chain links TRBV12-2 with TRBJ2-2; TRBD2 is taken as the D call from the table, unchecked against the DNA. TRBV12-2 is noted as a pseudogene. The CDR3 contains 20 residues. The CDR3 sequence: CASRTRLIPHCGSDTGELFF. DNA for the CDR3: TGTGCAAGTCGCACACGCCTTATCCCACATTGTGGGAGTGACACCGGGGAGCTGTTTTTT.

This clone was detected once. The chain couples TRBV7-8 to TRBJ1-1; D is undetermined. Germline CDR1 is SGHVS and CDR2 is FQNEAQ. V dropped 5 bases and J dropped 1 base, with 11 bases sitting between them. CDR3 length: 14 residues. CDR3 coding DNA: TGTGCCAGCAGCGTTTGGACGGGGAACACTGAAGCTTTCTTT. Residues: CASSVWTGNTEAFF.

The V and J genes are TRBV6-5 and TRBJ1-6; TRBD1 might be the D (6 bases). The CDR3 is made up of 13 amino acids. Trimming shortened V by 5 bases and J by 9 bases, and 11 bases separated the two germline ends. The germline V gene encodes CDR1 MNHEY and CDR2 SVGAGI. This CDR3 is CASSAPGVSPLHF. Here the CDR3 DNA reads TGTGCCAGCAGTGCCCCAGGGGTTTCACCCCTCCACTTT.

The chain employs TRBV11-2 and TRBJ1-2; D might be TRBD1 (5 bases). Between the trimmed V and J ends, which lost 4 bases and 8 bases, there was a span of 26 bases. The germline CDR1 and CDR2 sequences are SGHAT and FQNNGV. The CDR3 is made up of 17 amino acids. The CDR3 protein is CASSSRTYSKQELGYTF. The CDR3 DNA is TGTGCCAGCAGCTCTAGGACATACTCAAAGCAGGAGTTAGGCTACACCTTC.

This clone showed up just a few times. The V and J genes are TRBV14 and TRBJ2-7, with 8 bases aligning to TRBD2. The J segment lost 5 bases and the V segment lost 4 bases, leaving 7 bases of the junction unmatched. The CDR3 runs to 14 residues. Germline CDR1 SGHDN, CDR2 FVKESK. The CDR3 DNA is TGTGCCAGCAGCCGCGAGCTAGCGGGCCACGAGCAGTACTTC. It encodes CASSRELAGHEQYF.

This clone occurred once. V is TRBV7-8 and J is TRBJ2-7; maybe TRBD1 (6 bases). Trimming took off 5 bases at V and 2 bases at J, with 10 bases between the two ends. The CDR3 totals 13 residues. Germline V gene sequence: CDR1 SGHVS, CDR2 FQNEAQ. The CDR3 loop reads CASSVDRTYEQYF. The CDR3 region has the DNA TGTGCCAGCAGCGTCGACAGGACCTACGAGCAGTACTTC.

The chain is built from TRBV5-1 and TRBJ2-3, with TRBD1 matching 10 bases. CDR3 length equals 16 residues. Germline-derived CDR1 and CDR2 are SGHRS and YFSETQ. The V gene end was trimmed by 4 bases and the J gene end by 3 bases; junction bases not matched to a gene: 8. The chain's CDR3 is CASSPGTGVGTDTQYF. In nucleotides, the CDR3 is TGCGCCAGCAGCCCCGGGACAGGGGTCGGGACAGATACGCAGTATTTT.

This chain links TRBV19 with TRBJ1-5; possibly TRBD1 for D (5 bases). This CDR3 contains 15 residues. Germline CDR1 reads LNHDA; CDR2 reads SQIVND (reference sequence). The ends were cut back, 3 bases at V and 4 bases at J, with 13 bases in the middle. The CDR3 region has the DNA TGTGCCAGTAGTATGTGGCAGGGCAAGAATCAGCCCCAGCATTTT. It codes for CASSMWQGKNQPQHF.

J is TRBJ1-4 and V is TRBV7-6; 8 nucleotides agree with TRBD1. The CDR3 covers 14 residues. The trim removed 5 bases at V and 7 bases at J, leaving 6 bases unmatched. The germline V gene has CDR1 SGHVS and CDR2 FNYEAQ. Here the CDR3 reads CASSIGTGGEKLFF. DNA of the CDR3: TGTGCCAGCAGCATTGGGACAGGCGGTGAAAAACTGTTTTTT. Full variable domain (rest looked up from reference TRBV7-6 and TRBJ1-4): GAGVSQSPRYKVTKRGQDVALRCDPISGHVSLYWYRQALGQGPEFLTYFNYEAQQDKSGLPNDRFSAERPEGSISTLTIQRTEQRDSAMYRCASSIGTGGEKLFFGSGTQLSVL.

This clone showed up just once. The CDR3 here is CASSQLRDRGQETQYF. In nucleotides, the CDR3 is TGCGCCAGCAGCCAACTCCGGGACAGGGGGCAGGAGACCCAGTACTTC. The rearrangement joins TRBV4-3 to TRBJ2-5; TRBD1 matches at 12 bases. This CDR3 contains 16 residues. Germline assignment: CDR1 LGHNA and CDR2 YSLEER. The V segment lost 2 bases and the J segment 5 bases; nucleotides outside the gene matches: 6.

The chain uses TRBV30 and TRBJ2-1; possibly TRBD2 for D (7 bases). The CDR3 consists of 16 residues. The germline V gene has CDR1 GTSNPN and CDR2 SVGIG (reference sequence). Trimming shortened V by 0 bases and J by 7 bases, and 19 bases separated the two germline ends. CDR3 nucleotides: TGTGCCTGGAGTGTTTCTGCGGGGAGGGGGGGGAATGAGCAGTTCTTC. Amino acids: CAWSVSAGRGGNEQFF.

The gene calls are TRBV27 and TRBJ1-1, with D unclear. Germline V gene sequence: CDR1 MNHEY, CDR2 SMNVEV (reference sequence). V lost 9 bases, J lost 0 bases, and 23 bases lay in between. This CDR3 comprises 17 residues. CDR3 sequence: CASPIPIRLPMNTEAFF. CDR3 in DNA: TGTGCCAGTCCCATTCCCATCCGTCTCCCCATGAACACTGAAGCTTTCTTT.

The gene calls are TRBV7-2 and TRBJ1-1, with D possibly TRBD1 on 5 matching bases. Germline V gene lookup returns CDR1 SGHTA and CDR2 FQGNSA. Trimming stripped 5 bases from V and 10 bases from J, with 17 bases between. CDR3 length equals 13 residues. This CDR3 is CASSRGLNRGAFF. The CDR3 nucleotides are TGTGCCAGCAGCCGCGGGCTTAATAGGGGAGCTTTCTTT.